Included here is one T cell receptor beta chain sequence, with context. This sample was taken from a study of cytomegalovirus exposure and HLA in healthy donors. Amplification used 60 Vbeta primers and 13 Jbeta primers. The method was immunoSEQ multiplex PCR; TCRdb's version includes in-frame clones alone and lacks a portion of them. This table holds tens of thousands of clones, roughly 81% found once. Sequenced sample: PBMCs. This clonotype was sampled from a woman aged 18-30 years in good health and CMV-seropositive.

As DNA, the CDR3 is TGTGCCAGCAGCCAAGGTGCCGGACAGGGTTTTCAGCCCCAGCATTTT. Its protein is CASSQGAGQGFQPQHF. The genes are TRBV16 and TRBJ1-5, with 8 nucleotides matching TRBD1. Germline V CDR1 and CDR2: KGHSY, FQNENV. CDR3 size: 16 residues. The ends lost 2 bases at V and 6 bases at J; junction bases unmatched: 9.